This passage covers 14 T cell receptor beta chains from one sample sequenced in a study of T cells after yellow fever vaccination. One entry per CDR3 protein, called by TCRdb with MiXCR from the 5' RACE reads. In the table there are 350,000 to 450,000 distinct CDR3 sequences, around 19% of which are singletons. Source: PBMCs, taken before the yellow fever booster vaccination. The receptors shown here come from a man in his late teens or twenties who received the YFV17D yellow fever vaccine.

The rearrangement uses TRBV20-1 and TRBJ2-1; 10 positions match TRBD2. The CDR3 totals 17 residues. Germline V gene lookup returns CDR1 DFQATT and CDR2 SNEGSKA (reference sequence). V dropped 5 bases and J dropped 6; count of bases not matched to a gene: 16. The CDR3 spells CSARPADRAGGSNEQFF. The CDR3 nucleotides are TGCAGTGCTCGACCGGCCGACCGAGCGGGGGGGTCCAATGAGCAGTTCTTC.

The V gene is TRBV4-3, the J gene TRBJ1-2; D remains unclear. CDR1 LGHNA and CDR2 YSLEER come from the germline V gene. V lost 1 base and J 2 bases, leaving 11 bases between the germline ends. The CDR3 extends over 15 amino acids. This chain's CDR3 is CASSQVKEPNYGYTF. DNA for the CDR3: TGCGCCAGCAGCCAAGTCAAGGAACCGAACTATGGCTACACCTTC.

V gene TRBV7-8 combines with J gene TRBJ1-3; D is unresolved. Looked up from germline, CDR1 is SGHVS and CDR2 is FQNEAQ. V was shortened by 3 bases and J by 4 bases, with 19 bases between the two germline ends. The CDR3 consists of 17 residues. CDR3 region: CASSLPRRASGGNTIYF. CDR3 sequence (DNA): TGTGCCAGCAGCTTGCCGAGACGGGCGTCGGGAGGAAACACCATATATTTT.

The V and J genes are TRBV15 and TRBJ2-3; TRBD1 or TRBD2 may be the D gene (5 bases each). The V end was cut by 1 base, the J end by 0 bases, with 11 bases between. The germline CDR1 and CDR2 sequences are LNHNV and YYDKDF (reference sequence). The CDR3 runs to 16 residues. This CDR3 is CATSRGQTTSTDTQYF. CDR3 sequence (DNA): TGTGCCACCAGCAGAGGACAGACTACTAGCACAGATACGCAGTATTTT.

In its sample, this clonotype was seen a few times. The V gene is TRBV4-2, the J gene TRBJ1-1; unclear D gene. The V end lost 1 base, the J end lost 6 bases, and 12 bases lay between the germline ends. The CDR3 has 14 amino acids. Germline V gene sequence: CDR1 LGHNA, CDR2 YNFKEQ. This CDR3 reads CASSQVADPPEAFF. CDR3 DNA: TGTGCCAGCAGCCAAGTTGCGGATCCCCCTGAAGCTTTCTTT.

This clonotype showed up just a few times. The chain combines TRBV20-1 with TRBJ1-2; D unclear. The CDR3 runs 13 residues. Germline CDR1 DFQATT, CDR2 SNEGSKA (reference sequence). Trimming left V 0 bases short and J 3 bases short, with 8 bases between. The chain's CDR3 is CSARDEADYGYTF. As DNA, the CDR3 is TGCAGTGCTAGAGATGAAGCGGACTATGGCTACACCTTC.

The chain uses TRBV4-2 and TRBJ2-5, with D maybe TRBD2 (6 bases). Trimming removed 1 base at V and 4 bases at J, with 19 bases between. This CDR3 has 17 residues. Looked up from germline, CDR1 is LGHNA and CDR2 is YNFKEQ. This CDR3 reads CASSQGRGTPGLETQYF. The CDR3 nucleotides are TGTGCCAGCAGCCAAGGTCGGGGGACCCCGGGGTTAGAGACCCAGTACTTC.

The table lists this clonotype with many counts. In DNA, the CDR3 is TGTGCCAGCAGCCCCACGGGGTCCTATGGCTACACCTTC. Translated: CASSPTGSYGYTF. J is TRBJ1-2 and V is TRBV12-3 or TRBV12-4; D is uncertain. The germline V and J ends were trimmed by 6 bases and 4 bases, with 12 bases remaining between them. This CDR3 has 13 amino acids.

The chain uses TRBV5-1 and TRBJ1-1; D is unresolved. V dropped 5 bases and J dropped 4 bases, with 18 bases sitting between them. Germline V gene sequence: CDR1 SGHRS, CDR2 YFSETQ. The CDR3 consists of 15 residues. The CDR3 nucleotides read TGCGCCAGCAGTTCTCTCCCTGACACAGCCACTGAAGCTTTCTTT. This translates into CASSSLPDTATEAFF.

This clonotype was seen at least ten times. This rearrangement joins TRBV2 to TRBJ1-2; TRBD1 is a possible D gene (5 bases). This CDR3 comprises 12 residues. Looked up from germline, CDR1 is SNHLY and CDR2 is FYNNEI. V was trimmed by 8 bases and J by 1 base, leaving 8 bases between them. The CDR3 protein is CASEGNNYGYTF. For the CDR3, the DNA is TGTGCCAGCGAGGGGAATAACTATGGCTACACCTTC.

The rearrangement links TRBV4-3 to TRBJ2-3; TRBD2 might be the D (6 bases). CDR3 length: 16 residues. Germline CDR1 and CDR2: LGHNA and YSLEER. V was clipped by 0 bases and J by 2 bases, with 12 bases between them. The CDR3 coding sequence is TGCGCCAGCAGCCAAGATTGGGGCGGGGTCACAGATACGCAGTATTTT. Translated: CASSQDWGGVTDTQYF.

This clonotype was counted a few times. J is TRBJ2-6 and V is TRBV6-2 or TRBV6-3; D call uncertain. Trimming stripped 7 bases from V and 4 bases from J, with 8 bases between. CDR3 length: 13 amino acids. The germline V gene has CDR1 MNHEY and CDR2 SVGEGT. CDR3 coding DNA: TGTGCCAGCACCGGAGCAGGGGCCAACGTCCTGACTTTC. Its protein product is CASTGAGANVLTF.

This sequence joins TRBV7-3 and TRBJ1-2; a weak D match, TRBD1 (6 bases). Per the germline V gene, CDR1 is SGHTA and CDR2 is FQGTGA. The CDR3 has 16 residues. V shed 2 bases and J shed 2 bases, with 15 bases lying between them. CDR3 nucleotides: TGTGCCAGCAGCTTAGGGGGGGCAGGGAGAAACTATGGCTACACCTTC. Protein sequence: CASSLGGAGRNYGYTF. The full variable domain, rest sourced from reference TRBV7-3 and TRBJ1-2, is GAGVSQTPSNKVTEKGKYVELRCDPISGHTALYWYRQSLGQGPEFLIYFQGTGAADDSGLPNDRFFAVRPEGSVSTLKIQRTERGDSAVYLCASSLGGAGRNYGYTFGSGTRLTVV.

In its sample, this clonotype was seen a few times. The chain joins TRBV15 to TRBJ2-7, with 7 bases fitting TRBD2. This CDR3 has 14 amino acids. V lost 0 bases to trimming and J lost 4 bases; unmatched junction nucleotides: 3. Germline V gives CDR1 LNHNV, CDR2 YYDKDF (reference sequence). The CDR3 region is CATSRDPGGYEQYV. The DNA of the CDR3 is TGTGCCACCAGCAGAGATCCGGGGGGTTACGAGCAGTACGTC.